This record covers a single TCR beta chain. Its cognate antigen is unknown. This beta chain is off target for a library built for alpha chains, so its abundance means little. Specified time point: sample taken at primary tumor resection. MiXCR, applied by TCRdb to the 5' RACE reads, yields one record per CDR3 protein. The sample holds about 5,600 distinct CDR3 sequences, around 7.7% seen once. These data belong to a study of spatial heterogeneity in lung cancer. Study-wide findings and caveats: The number of expanded tumor alpha and beta chains correlated with mutation number.

CDR3 length: 15 amino acids. The V gene's germline CDR1 is SGHTA and CDR2 FQGNSA. V lost 4 bases, J lost 6 bases, and 10 bases stayed unmatched. The clonotype was recovered from a female donor with early-stage non-small cell lung cancer. This specimen consisted of lung tumor tissue, obtained at surgery. This rearrangement joins TRBV7-2 to TRBJ2-3; 7 nucleotides match TRBD2. CDR3 nucleotides: TGTGCCAGCAGCTCAGCGGGGCGGCCGGGCGATACGCAGTATTTT. Translation: CASSSAGRPGDTQYF.